This T cell receptor (beta chain) was obtained from a study of blood T cell repertoires in COVID-19. About the study: The cDNA or gDNA used as material had been derived from T cells, B-cell-depleted T cells, or PBMCs.

V gave up 6 bases and J gave up 0 bases, with 8 bases separating them. CDR1 KGHSH and CDR2 LQKENI come from the germline V gene. This CDR3 is 13 amino acids long. Assay: immunoSEQ multiplex PCR; the TCRdb copy retains only in-frame clones and omits some. Seen here are some 220,000 clones, 82% observed once, and the top ten hold about 5.6%. The sequencing input was peripheral blood. The chain couples TRBV18 to TRBJ1-1; D may be TRBD1 (5 bases). The receptor was isolated from an older woman with COVID-19, enrolled during active disease. In nucleotides, the CDR3 is TGTGCCAGCTCGGAGACAGTGAACACTGAAGCTTTCTTT. This sequence encodes CASSETVNTEAFF.